What follows is one T cell receptor (beta chain) and its context. This record comes from a study of blood T cell repertoires in COVID-19. Background on the study: Acute-phase and convalescent COVID-19 samples originated in the United States, Italy and Spain. Sources were T cells, B-cell-depleted T cells, or PBMCs; the material itself was cDNA or gDNA.

In the original analysis: Researchers report that nucleated cell counts were estimated from reference gene primer amplification. Measured with immunoSEQ multiplex PCR; TCRdb has only the in-frame clones, and not every one. V, J and clone size reflect that table, while D and trimming were determined from the DNA. The sample has about 500,000 clones, 89% seen once. Germline V gene data show CDR1 as LNHNV and CDR2 as YYDKDF (reference sequence). This CDR3 region has 16 residues. After removal of 5 bases from V and 3 bases from J, the junction contained 6 bases not matched to a gene. Sequencing was done on a sample of peripheral blood. The chain combines TRBV15 with TRBJ2-1; TRBD2 matches 11 bases. The receptor comes from a man between 18 and 35 years old with COVID-19, enrolled during active disease. CDR3 amino acids: CATSLRTSGYYNEQFF. CDR3 nucleotides: TGTGCCACCAGCCTAAGGACTAGCGGGTACTACAATGAGCAGTTCTTC.